The 14 T cell receptor beta chains reported below all come from one sample, sequenced in a study of blood T cell repertoires in COVID-19 (dated by TCRdb to 2020 to 2022). Receptor amplification or capture employed the immunoSEQ multiplex PCR assay. Entries here come from immuneACCESS through TCRdb and include only in-frame sequences with V and J called. Some clones fail to appear in such tables; in the studies checked, an unresolved V gene covers under half of the shortfall, and the cause of the remainder is unknown. In all, the sample holds under 65,000 clones, and around 83% of those were seen once. Approximately 5.6% of the sample goes to the ten largest clones. Sequencing was done on a sample of peripheral blood. The receptors shown here come from a woman aged 60 to 75 with acute or convalescent COVID-19.

The J gene is TRBJ1-2, the V gene TRBV3-1 (or the pseudogene TRBV3-2); unclear D gene. The CDR3 length is 14 residues. Germline V gene data show CDR1 as LGHDT and CDR2 as YNNKEL (reference sequence). V gave up 2 bases and J gave up 8 bases, with 15 bases separating them. In nucleotides, the CDR3 is TGTGCCAGCAGCCAACAGGCCAGCCCTATGGGCTACACCTTC. This encodes CASSQQASPMGYTF.

This clone was counted only a few times. The chain recombines TRBV10-3 with TRBJ1-3; 7 bases match TRBD1. Trimming cost V 8 bases and J 0 bases; bases outside gene matches: 13. Germline V gene lookup returns CDR1 ENHRY and CDR2 SYGVKD. This CDR3 has 17 residues. The CDR3 loop reads CAIAPGQPIYSGNTIYF. In nucleotides, the CDR3 is TGTGCCATCGCACCGGGACAGCCTATTTACTCTGGAAACACCATATATTTT.

The chain is built from TRBV7-9 and TRBJ1-2; 9 nucleotides match TRBD1. V was pared by 7 bases and J by 6 bases, with 12 bases of the junction left unmatched. The germline V gene encodes CDR1 SEHNR and CDR2 FQNEAQ (reference sequence). This CDR3 is built from 15 residues. CDR3 sequence reads: CASTDRDRALDGYTF. The CDR3 DNA is TGTGCCAGCACCGATCGGGACAGGGCTCTAGATGGCTACACCTTC.

V is TRBV9 and J is TRBJ2-2; TRBD2 might be the D (6 bases). V lost 4 bases and J 2 bases, leaving 12 bases between the germline ends. Germline V gene lookup returns CDR1 SGDLS and CDR2 YYNGEE. This CDR3 is 15 amino acids long. The CDR3 protein is CASSPGDSNTGELFF. For the CDR3, the DNA is TGTGCCAGCAGCCCGGGGGACTCCAACACCGGGGAGCTGTTTTTT.

The rearrangement uses TRBV24-1 and TRBJ1-2; 9 bases line up with TRBD1. The CDR3 runs 16 residues. The germline V gene encodes CDR1 KGHDR and CDR2 SFDVKD. Germline trimming cut 5 bases from V and 8 bases from J; bases unmatched to any gene: 14. CDR3 loop: CATSAARTGDERGYTF. CDR3 nucleotides: TGTGCCACCAGTGCCGCCCGGACAGGGGATGAGCGCGGCTACACCTTC.

The DNA of the CDR3 is TGTGCCAGCAGCTTAAATATTCAGGGTATCTCTGGAAACACCATATATTTT. Residues: CASSLNIQGISGNTIYF. The chain recombines TRBV11-2 with TRBJ1-3; D may be TRBD1 (5 bases). The CDR3 spans 17 residues. The germline V gene has CDR1 SGHAT and CDR2 FQNNGV. V lost 2 bases and J lost 0, with 14 bases in between.

The genes are TRBV10-3 and TRBJ1-3; unclear D gene. With 0 bases removed from V and 3 bases from J, the gap between germline ends came to 6 bases. The CDR3 has 14 residues. CDR1 ENHRY and CDR2 SYGVKD come from the germline V gene. DNA for the CDR3: TGTGCCATCAGTGAGTCTGGCAGTGGAAACACCATATATTTT. It specifies CAISESGSGNTIYF.

The chain joins TRBV20-1 to TRBJ1-4; 7 bases fit TRBD1. CDR1 is DFQATT and CDR2 is SNEGSKA in the germline V gene (reference sequence). The junction had 10 bases not matched to a gene; V was cut back by 3 bases and J by 3 bases. The CDR3 covers 16 residues. DNA of the CDR3: TGCAGTGCTAGTCCACCCTTGGGACAGTCTAATGAAAAACTGTTTTTT. Translated, it gives CSASPPLGQSNEKLFF.

The chain has TRBV11-2 and TRBJ2-1; 11 bases align to TRBD2. Germline CDR1 is SGHAT and CDR2 is FQNNGV. With 8 bases clipped from V and 4 bases from J, the junction kept 16 bases outside the gene matches. The CDR3 covers 18 residues. Here the CDR3 DNA reads TGTGCCAGCTCAAAAACGACTAGCGGGGCCCCAGGGTACAATGAGCAGTTCTTC. This codes for CASSKTTSGAPGYNEQFF.

The chain is built from TRBV5-4 and TRBJ1-2; 8 nucleotides line up with TRBD1. The V segment lost 4 bases and the J segment 1 base; nucleotides outside the gene matches: 6. CDR1 and CDR2 (germline): SGHNT, YYREEE (reference sequence). This CDR3 has 15 amino acids. The DNA of the CDR3 is TGTGCCAGCAGCATAGGACAGGGCAATAACTATGGCTACACCTTC. Protein sequence: CASSIGQGNNYGYTF.

The chain carries TRBV4-2 and TRBJ1-5; TRBD1 is a possible D gene (5 bases). Germline-derived CDR1 and CDR2 are LGHNA and YNFKEQ. This CDR3 spans 16 amino acids. The germline V and J ends were trimmed by 4 bases and 7 bases, with 20 bases remaining between them. CDR3: CASSRRGTQGGQPQHF. The CDR3 coding sequence is TGTGCCAGCAGCCGGCGGGGGACCCAGGGCGGACAGCCCCAGCATTTT.

The chain carries TRBV19 and TRBJ1-2, with 8 bases matching TRBD1. Germline-derived CDR1 and CDR2 are LNHDA and SQIVND (reference sequence). This CDR3 comprises 13 residues. The junction had 4 bases not matched to a gene; V was cut back by 5 bases and J by 5 bases. The CDR3 reads CASSYRDRYGYTF. The CDR3, as DNA: TGTGCCAGTAGTTACCGGGACAGGTATGGCTACACCTTC.

This clone was counted a single time. The J gene is TRBJ2-7, the V gene TRBV2, with 11 bases lining up with TRBD2. Germline values: CDR1 SNHLY, CDR2 FYNNEI. Trimming took 6 bases from V and 3 from J; bases not matched to a gene: 1. CDR3 length: 13 residues. This CDR3 is CASRTSGVYEQYF. In DNA, the CDR3 is TGTGCCAGCAGGACTAGCGGGGTCTACGAGCAGTACTTC.

This clone was picked up a small number of times. The V call is TRBV6-6, the J call TRBJ1-2; 10 positions match TRBD1. J lost 0 bases, V lost 8 bases, and 3 bases had no gene match. CDR1 and CDR2 from the germline V gene are MNHNY and SVGAGI (reference sequence). The CDR3 is 14 amino acids. Here the CDR3 DNA reads TGTGCCAGCGGTGGGACAGGGGCTAACTATGGCTACACCTTC. Its protein is CASGGTGANYGYTF.